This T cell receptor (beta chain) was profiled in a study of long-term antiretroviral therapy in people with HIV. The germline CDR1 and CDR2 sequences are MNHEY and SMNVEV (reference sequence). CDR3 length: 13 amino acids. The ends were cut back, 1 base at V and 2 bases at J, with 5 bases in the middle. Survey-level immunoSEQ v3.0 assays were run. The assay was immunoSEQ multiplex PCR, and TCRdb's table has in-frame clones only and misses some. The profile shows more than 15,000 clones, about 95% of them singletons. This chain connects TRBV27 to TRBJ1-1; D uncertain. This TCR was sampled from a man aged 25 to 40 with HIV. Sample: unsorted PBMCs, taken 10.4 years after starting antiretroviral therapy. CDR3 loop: CASSLWANTEAFF. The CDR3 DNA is TGTGCCAGCAGTTTATGGGCTAACACTGAAGCTTTCTTT.